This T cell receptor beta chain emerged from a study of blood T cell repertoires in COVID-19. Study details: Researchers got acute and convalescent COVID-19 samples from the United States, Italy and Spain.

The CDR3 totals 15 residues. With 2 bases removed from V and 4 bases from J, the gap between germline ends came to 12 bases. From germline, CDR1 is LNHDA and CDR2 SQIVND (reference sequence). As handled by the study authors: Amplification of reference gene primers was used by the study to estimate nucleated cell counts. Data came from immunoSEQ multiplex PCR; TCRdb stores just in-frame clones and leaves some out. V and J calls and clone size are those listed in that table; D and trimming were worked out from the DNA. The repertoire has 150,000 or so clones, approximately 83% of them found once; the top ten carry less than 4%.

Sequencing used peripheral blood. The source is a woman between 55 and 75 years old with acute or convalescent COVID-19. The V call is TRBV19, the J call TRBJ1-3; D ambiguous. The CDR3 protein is CASSINYLLGNTIYF. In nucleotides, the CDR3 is TGTGCCAGTAGTATAAATTACCTACTGGGAAACACCATATATTTT.